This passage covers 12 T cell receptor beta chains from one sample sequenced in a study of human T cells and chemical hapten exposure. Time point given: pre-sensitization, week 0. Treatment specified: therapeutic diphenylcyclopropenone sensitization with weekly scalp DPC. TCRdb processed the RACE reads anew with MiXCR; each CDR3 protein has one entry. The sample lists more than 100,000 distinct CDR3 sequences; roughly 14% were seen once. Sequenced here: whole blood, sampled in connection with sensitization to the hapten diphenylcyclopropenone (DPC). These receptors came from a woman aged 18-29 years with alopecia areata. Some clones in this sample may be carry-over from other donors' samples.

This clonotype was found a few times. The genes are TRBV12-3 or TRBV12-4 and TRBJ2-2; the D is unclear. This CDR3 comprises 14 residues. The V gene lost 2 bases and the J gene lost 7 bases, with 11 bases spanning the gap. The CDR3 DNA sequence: TGTGCCAGCAGTTTACCCTACACGAGCGGGGAGCTGTTTTTT. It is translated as CASSLPYTSGELFF.

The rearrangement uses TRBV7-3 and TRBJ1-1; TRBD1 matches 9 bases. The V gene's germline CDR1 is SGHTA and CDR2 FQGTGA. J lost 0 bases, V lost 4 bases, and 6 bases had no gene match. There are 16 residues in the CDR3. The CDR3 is CASSSTGGLMNTEAFF. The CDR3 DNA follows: TGTGCCAGCAGCTCTACAGGGGGCCTCATGAACACTGAAGCTTTCTTT.

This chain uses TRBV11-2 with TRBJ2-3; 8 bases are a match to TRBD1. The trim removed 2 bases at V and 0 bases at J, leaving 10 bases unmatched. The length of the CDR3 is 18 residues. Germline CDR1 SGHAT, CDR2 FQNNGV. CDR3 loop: CASSLKAAGGYSTDTQYF. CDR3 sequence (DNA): TGTGCCAGCAGCTTAAAGGCGGCAGGGGGCTATAGCACAGATACGCAGTATTTT.

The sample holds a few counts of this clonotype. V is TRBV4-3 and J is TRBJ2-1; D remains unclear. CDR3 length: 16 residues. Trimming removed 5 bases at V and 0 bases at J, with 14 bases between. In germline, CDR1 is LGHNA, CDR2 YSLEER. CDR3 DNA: TGCGCCAGCAGCGCACGTGAAGGTAGCTCCTACAATGAGCAGTTCTTC. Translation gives CASSAREGSSYNEQFF.

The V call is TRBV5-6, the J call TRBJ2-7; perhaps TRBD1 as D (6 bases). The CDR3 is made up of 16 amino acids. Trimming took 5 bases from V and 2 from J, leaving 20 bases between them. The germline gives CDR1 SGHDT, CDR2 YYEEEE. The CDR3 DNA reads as TGTGCCAGCAGTAGATCCGGCCGGGGACAAGCCTACGAGCAGTACTTC. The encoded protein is CASSRSGRGQAYEQYF.

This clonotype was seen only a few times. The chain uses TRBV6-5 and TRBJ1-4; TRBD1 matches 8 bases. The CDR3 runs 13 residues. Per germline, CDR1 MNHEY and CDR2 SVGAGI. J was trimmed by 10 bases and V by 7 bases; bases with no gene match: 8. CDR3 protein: CASTTQGARKLFF. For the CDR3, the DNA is TGTGCCAGCACCACGCAGGGGGCTCGAAAACTGTTTTTT.

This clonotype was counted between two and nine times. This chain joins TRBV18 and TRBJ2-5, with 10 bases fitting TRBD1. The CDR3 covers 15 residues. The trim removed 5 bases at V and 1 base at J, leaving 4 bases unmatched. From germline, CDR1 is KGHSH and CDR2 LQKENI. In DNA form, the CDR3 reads TGTGCCAGCTCAATCGACAGGGGGCGCCAAGAGACCCAGTACTTC. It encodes CASSIDRGRQETQYF.

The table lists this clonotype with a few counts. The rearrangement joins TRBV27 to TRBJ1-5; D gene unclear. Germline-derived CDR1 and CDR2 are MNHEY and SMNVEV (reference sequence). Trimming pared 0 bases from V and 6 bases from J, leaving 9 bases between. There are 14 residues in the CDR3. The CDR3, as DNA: TGTGCCAGCAGTTTATCCCCCGAGGGTCAGCCCCAGCATTTT. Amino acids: CASSLSPEGQPQHF.

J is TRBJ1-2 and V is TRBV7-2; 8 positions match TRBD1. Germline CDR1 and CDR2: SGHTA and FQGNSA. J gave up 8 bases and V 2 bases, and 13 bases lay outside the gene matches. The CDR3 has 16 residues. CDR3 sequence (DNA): TGTGCCAGCAGCTTAAGGGGGCCAGGGGGCCTATTCGGCTACACCTTC. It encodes CASSLRGPGGLFGYTF. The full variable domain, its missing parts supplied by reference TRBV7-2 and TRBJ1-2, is GAGVSQSPSNKVTEKGKDVELRCDPISGHTALYWYRQSLGQGLEFLIYFQGNSAPDKSGLPSDRFSAERTGGSVSTLTIQRTQQEDSAVYLCASSLRGPGGLFGYTFGSGTRLTVV.

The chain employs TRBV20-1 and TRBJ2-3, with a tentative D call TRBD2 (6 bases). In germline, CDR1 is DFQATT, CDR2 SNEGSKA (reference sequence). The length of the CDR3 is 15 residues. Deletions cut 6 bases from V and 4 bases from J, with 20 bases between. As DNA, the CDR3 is TGCAGTGCCGGCGCGACTAGTCCGGGGGCAGATACGCAGTATTTT. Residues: CSAGATSPGADTQYF.

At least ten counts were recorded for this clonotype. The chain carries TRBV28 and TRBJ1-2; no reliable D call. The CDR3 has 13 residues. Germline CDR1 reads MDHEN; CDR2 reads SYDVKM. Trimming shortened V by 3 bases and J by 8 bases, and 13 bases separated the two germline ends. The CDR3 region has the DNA TGTGCCAGCAGTTTTGGGCAGGTCTACGGCTACACCTTC. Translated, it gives CASSFGQVYGYTF.

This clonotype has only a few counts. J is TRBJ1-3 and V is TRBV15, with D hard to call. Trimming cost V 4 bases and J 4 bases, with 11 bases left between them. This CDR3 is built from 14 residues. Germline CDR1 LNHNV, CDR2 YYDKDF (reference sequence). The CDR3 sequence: CATSKGPRGNTIYF. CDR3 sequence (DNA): TGTGCCACCAGCAAGGGCCCTCGGGGAAACACCATATATTTT. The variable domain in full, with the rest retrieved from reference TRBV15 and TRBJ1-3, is DAMVIQNPRYQVTQFGKPVTLSCSQTLNHNVMYWYQQKSSQAPKLLFHYYDKDFNNEADTPDNFQSRRPNTSFCFLDIRSPGLGDTAMYLCATSKGPRGNTIYFGEGSWLTVV.